The source of this T cell receptor (beta chain) is a study of blood T cell repertoires in COVID-19. As for the study in general: Samples taken during acute and convalescent COVID-19 were collected in the United States, Italy and Spain.

Libraries were prepared by immunoSEQ multiplex PCR; TCRdb keeps only in-frame clonotypes and omits some of them. Among about 160,000 clones listed, approximately 81% were seen once. Looked up from germline, CDR1 is SNHLY and CDR2 is FYNNEI. V was clipped by 8 bases and J by 2 bases, with 6 bases between them. CDR3 length equals 11 residues. This clonotype originated in a man in his forties with acute or convalescent COVID-19. The sequencing sample was made of peripheral blood. The chain is built from TRBV2 and TRBJ1-2; D uncertain. CDR3 in DNA: TGTGCCAGCGTTGAGAACTATGGCTACACCTTC. This translates into CASVENYGYTF.